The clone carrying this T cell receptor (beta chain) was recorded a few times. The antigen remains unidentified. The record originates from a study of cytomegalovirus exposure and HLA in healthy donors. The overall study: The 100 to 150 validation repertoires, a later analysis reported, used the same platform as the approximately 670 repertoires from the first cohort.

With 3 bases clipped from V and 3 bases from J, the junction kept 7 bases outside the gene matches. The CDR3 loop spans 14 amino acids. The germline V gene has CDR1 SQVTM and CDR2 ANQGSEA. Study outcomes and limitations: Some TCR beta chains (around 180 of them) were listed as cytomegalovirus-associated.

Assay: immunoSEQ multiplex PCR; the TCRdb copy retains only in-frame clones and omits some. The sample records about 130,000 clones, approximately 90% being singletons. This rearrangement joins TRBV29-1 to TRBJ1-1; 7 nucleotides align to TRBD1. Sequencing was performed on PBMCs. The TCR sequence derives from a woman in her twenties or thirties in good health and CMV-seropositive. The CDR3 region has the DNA TGCAGCGTTGATTGGTATAGGGGGCACACTGAAGCTTTCTTT. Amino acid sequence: CSVDWYRGHTEAFF.